The source of this T cell receptor beta chain is a study of spatial heterogeneity in lung cancer. Regarding time point: blood at routine non-recurrence follow-up after resection. In each case, whole RNA from tumor, nontumor lung or frozen PBMC was sequenced unsorted. TCRdb passed the 5' RACE reads through MiXCR, listing each CDR3 protein once. Of roughly 120,000 distinct CDR3 sequences in the sample, more than 9% were seen once. Sequenced material: PBMCs, taken at follow-up. The clonotype originates from a male donor with early-stage non-small cell lung cancer.

CDR3 bases: TGTGCCAGCAGCTTAGTCGCTAACGAGCAGTACTTC. Encoded protein: CASSLVANEQYF. The chain joins TRBV7-2 to TRBJ2-7; no clear D. V was shortened by 1 base and J by 5 bases, with 6 bases between the two germline ends. The V gene's germline CDR1 is SGHTA and CDR2 FQGNSA. The CDR3 is 12 residues long. Combining the CDR3 with reference TRBV7-2 and TRBJ2-7 gives the whole variable domain GAGVSQSPSNKVTEKGKDVELRCDPISGHTALYWYRQSLGQGLEFLIYFQGNSAPDKSGLPSDRFSAERTGGSVSTLTIQRTQQEDSAVYLCASSLVANEQYFGPGTRLTVT.